The sequence of this TCR beta chain was determined in a study of Ad26.COV2.S vaccination and SARS-CoV-2 variants. The study's findings and limits: Measurement of non-spike TCR breadth gave similar results in vaccine and placebo recipients.

Specified treatment: roughly 18 received Ad26.COV2.S at low or high dose, single or two shots; 5 received placebo; per-sample allocation not given. Vaccine and placebo recipients were sampled on day 63 after the first injection. As to this clone: Its antigen is unidentified.

Assay: immunoSEQ multiplex PCR; the TCRdb copy retains only in-frame clones and omits some. Of about 480,000 clones detected, approximately 88% appear once; the ten largest clones hold roughly 13%. With 4 bases removed from V and 3 bases from J, the gap between germline ends came to 16 bases. From germline, CDR1 is MNHEY and CDR2 SVGEGT. CDR3 length: 16 amino acids. Sequences were derived from peripheral blood, sampled in a trial of Ad26.COV2.S vaccine versus placebo. This clonotype was sampled from a person between 18 and 65 years old who received the Ad26.COV2.S COVID-19 vaccine or a placebo. The chain recombines TRBV6-2 or TRBV6-3 with TRBJ1-5, with D perhaps TRBD1 (6 bases). The CDR3 region is CASSFGGGPNNQPQHF. CDR3 in DNA: TGTGCCAGCAGTTTTGGGGGGGGGCCCAACAATCAGCCCCAGCATTTT.